Each of the 30 T cell receptor beta chains below was sequenced from the same sample in a study of T cell repertoires in cytomegalovirus infection. Which antigens these TCRs recognize remains unknown. TCRdb reprocessed the reads with MiXCR, giving one entry per CDR3 protein. Of some 590,000 distinct CDR3 sequences in the sample, about 40% were seen once. The sequencing here drew on cultured PBMCs, taken from culture after CMV antigen stimulation. All receptors come from a human donor in good health (CMV status not recorded). Some clones in this sample may be carry-over from other donors' samples.

This chain uses TRBV2 with TRBJ2-3; TRBD2 aligns across 8 bases. The CDR3 consists of 13 residues. Germline loops: CDR1 SNHLY, CDR2 FYNNEI. J lost 2 bases, V lost 8 bases, and 3 bases had no gene match. The CDR3 DNA sequence: TGTGCCAGCGCGGGGGGATACACAGATACGCAGTATTTT. This codes for CASAGGYTDTQYF.

The rearrangement links TRBV6-5 to TRBJ1-2; 11 bases agree with TRBD1. The CDR3 has 16 residues. Germline V gene sequence: CDR1 MNHEY, CDR2 SVGAGI. With V trimmed by 6 bases and J by 8 bases, 14 bases remained unmatched. The DNA for the CDR3 is TGTGCCAGCAGCCGGACAGGGGGCGCGCGGGGGAGCGGCTACACCTTC. The encoded protein is CASSRTGGARGSGYTF.

The CDR3 DNA sequence: TGCAGTGCTAGGCATAACCGTCAGCCCCAGCATTTT. It translates to CSARHNRQPQHF. V is TRBV20-1 and J is TRBJ1-5; D is ambiguous. The germline V gene has CDR1 DFQATT and CDR2 SNEGSKA (reference sequence). Trimming took 3 bases from V and 6 from J, leaving 9 bases between them. This CDR3 is built from 12 residues.

The gene calls are TRBV4-1 and TRBJ2-5; 13 bases fit TRBD2. The germline gives CDR1 MGHRA, CDR2 YSYEKL. There are 16 residues in the CDR3. V was clipped by 6 bases and J by 7 bases; unmatched bases: 11. CDR3 region: CASRGPGLAGFGTQYF. Written as DNA, the CDR3 is TGCGCCAGCAGAGGGCCGGGACTAGCGGGATTCGGGACCCAGTACTTC.

This clonotype was found a few times. This chain uses TRBV11-2 with TRBJ2-1; possibly TRBD1 for D (6 bases). Trimming took 5 bases from V and 7 from J, leaving 15 bases between them. CDR1 is SGHAT and CDR2 is FQNNGV in the germline V gene. This CDR3 comprises 14 residues. Written as DNA, the CDR3 is TGTGCCAGCAGCACCCCGCAGGGGTTTAATGAGCAGTTCTTC. Amino acid sequence: CASSTPQGFNEQFF.

The chain combines TRBV6-1 with TRBJ2-7, with 9 bases fitting TRBD1. The CDR3 length is 16 residues. The V segment lost 2 bases and the J segment 0 bases; nucleotides outside the gene matches: 5. Germline V lookup: CDR1 MNHNS, CDR2 SASEGT. The CDR3 DNA is TGTGCCAGCAGTGAATTATCGGGACAGGGCTCCTACGAGCAGTACTTC. It encodes CASSELSGQGSYEQYF.

There are a few counts of this clonotype. The rearrangement uses TRBV7-2 and TRBJ2-1; D is unresolved. Germline loops: CDR1 SGHTA, CDR2 FQGNSA. CDR3 size: 13 residues. The ends were cut back, 0 bases at V and 7 bases at J, with 7 bases in the middle. Here the CDR3 reads CASSLAQRNEQFF. The CDR3 coding sequence is TGTGCCAGCAGCTTAGCGCAAAGGAATGAGCAGTTCTTC.

The V and J genes are TRBV6-8 and TRBJ1-1; D unresolved. Germline-derived CDR1 and CDR2 are MNHGY and SAAAGT. Between the trimmed V and J ends, which lost 6 bases and 5 bases, there was a span of 16 bases. The CDR3 sequence is 14 residues long. CDR3 bases: TGTGCCAGCAGCTCTTTCCGTTTCTCTACTGAAGCTTTCTTT. The encoded protein is CASSSFRFSTEAFF.

In its sample, this clonotype was seen many times. The V gene is TRBV7-2, the J gene TRBJ1-1, with D maybe TRBD1 (6 bases). Germline values: CDR1 SGHTA, CDR2 FQGNSA. This CDR3 spans 17 amino acids. Trimming removed 1 base at V and 2 bases at J, with 17 bases between. The CDR3 region is CASSLVGAREFNTEAFF. The CDR3 nucleotides are TGTGCCAGCAGCTTAGTGGGGGCCAGGGAGTTTAACACTGAAGCTTTCTTT.

This sequence joins TRBV20-1 and TRBJ2-5; D not certain. In germline, CDR1 is DFQATT, CDR2 SNEGSKA (reference sequence). This CDR3 is 14 amino acids long. The V end lost 1 base, the J end lost 5 bases, and 14 bases lay between the germline ends. This CDR3 is CSARAPPGLETQYF. For the CDR3, the DNA is TGCAGTGCTAGAGCTCCCCCAGGTCTGGAGACCCAGTACTTC.

This clonotype occurred a few times. The chain employs TRBV4-3 and TRBJ1-5; unclear D gene. The CDR3 runs 15 residues. Per germline, CDR1 LGHNA and CDR2 YSLEER. V shed 4 bases and J shed 1 base, with 11 bases lying between them. Here the CDR3 reads CASSPLAGSNQPQHF. As DNA, the CDR3 is TGCGCCAGCAGCCCCCTGGCCGGCAGCAATCAGCCCCAGCATTTT.

This clonotype was seen a few times. V and J are TRBV12-3 or TRBV12-4 and TRBJ2-6, with D hard to call. Trimming shortened V by 8 bases and J by 0 bases, and 5 bases separated the two germline ends. The CDR3 extends over 13 amino acids. CDR3 DNA sequence: TGTGCCAGCTTCCACTCTGGGGCCAACGTCCTGACTTTC. It yields the protein CASFHSGANVLTF.

The chain has TRBV6-2 or TRBV6-3 and TRBJ2-2; no clear D gene. The CDR3 is 18 amino acids. V lost 5 bases, J lost 2 bases, and 21 bases lay in between. Per the germline V gene, CDR1 is MNHEY and CDR2 is SVGEGT. CDR3 DNA: TGTGCCAGCAGTGGTCTCCTAATGAGACAACTAAACACCGGGGAGCTGTTTTTT. Its translation is CASSGLLMRQLNTGELFF.

This clonotype has only one observation. The chain combines TRBV4-2 with TRBJ2-1; 7 nucleotides line up with TRBD2. This CDR3 contains 16 residues. Germline V gene lookup returns CDR1 LGHNA and CDR2 YNFKEQ. With 0 bases clipped from V and 9 bases from J, the junction kept 11 bases outside the gene matches. Here the CDR3 reads CASSQDGDGPGGEQFF. DNA for the CDR3: TGTGCCAGCAGCCAAGATGGTGACGGTCCGGGGGGTGAGCAGTTCTTC.

This clonotype was observed at least ten times. The chain joins TRBV7-2 to TRBJ1-1; no clear D gene. V lost 1 base and J lost 1, with 10 bases in between. From germline, CDR1 is SGHTA and CDR2 FQGNSA. The CDR3 spans 15 residues. This CDR3 reads CASSLGPVENTEAFF. For the CDR3, the DNA is TGTGCCAGCAGCTTAGGGCCCGTGGAGAACACTGAAGCTTTCTTT.

The rearrangement uses TRBV5-6 and TRBJ1-2, with D maybe TRBD1 (5 bases). Germline V lookup: CDR1 SGHDT, CDR2 YYEEEE. This CDR3 region has 17 residues. Trimming left V 4 bases short and J 4 bases short, with 23 bases between. CDR3 loop: CASSPSTGFYGIYGYTF. In DNA form, the CDR3 reads TGTGCCAGCAGCCCGAGTACAGGATTCTACGGGATCTATGGCTACACCTTC.

The rearrangement uses TRBV6-5 and TRBJ2-7; 9 nucleotides line up with TRBD2. Trimming at V came to 10 bases and at J to 4 bases, leaving 11 bases not matched to a gene. Germline assignment: CDR1 MNHEY and CDR2 SVGAGI. CDR3 length: 14 residues. In DNA form, the CDR3 reads TGTGCCACCGCCGGCGGGGGGGCGGGATACGAGCAGTACTTC. Translated: CATAGGGAGYEQYF.

This clonotype was recorded a few times. CDR3 coding DNA: TGTGCCAGCTCCCCCCGCGTCGGGGCGCCGGGGGAGACCCAGTACTTC. It translates to CASSPRVGAPGETQYF. The V call is TRBV18, the J call TRBJ2-5; D could derive from TRBD1 or TRBD2 (5 bases each). The CDR3 runs 16 residues. The germline V gene encodes CDR1 KGHSH and CDR2 LQKENI. V was trimmed by 6 bases and J by 5 bases, leaving 22 bases between them.

The chain carries TRBV4-3 and TRBJ2-7; D possibly uses TRBD1 or TRBD2 (5 bases each). The CDR3 is 14 amino acids. Looked up from germline, CDR1 is LGHNA and CDR2 is YSLEER. Trimming shortened V by 4 bases and J by 2 bases, and 12 bases separated the two germline ends. The CDR3 sequence: CASSPQQGAYEQYF. The CDR3 DNA follows: TGCGCCAGCAGCCCACAGCAGGGAGCCTACGAGCAGTACTTC.

In this sample, this clonotype turned up a few times. This chain uses TRBV18 with TRBJ2-7; 9 bases fit TRBD2. Germline lookup yields CDR1 KGHSH and CDR2 LQKENI. Germline trimming cut 3 bases from V and 3 bases from J; bases unmatched to any gene: 24. The CDR3 covers 21 residues. This chain's CDR3 is CASSPPPHHTPRRGGFYEQYF. The CDR3 bases are TGTGCCAGCTCACCCCCGCCACACCACACCCCGAGGCGGGGGGGTTTCTACGAGCAGTACTTC.

The chain is built from TRBV6-6 and TRBJ2-5; D is perhaps TRBD2 (7 bases). Germline assignment: CDR1 MNHNY and CDR2 SVGAGI (reference sequence). V lost 11 bases and J 13 bases, leaving 14 bases between the germline ends. CDR3 length: 9 residues. The CDR3 here is CAAGAGVYF. For the CDR3, the DNA is TGTGCCGCGGGGGCGGGAGTGTACTTC.

The V gene is TRBV5-1, the J gene TRBJ2-2; TRBD2 matches 9 bases. Germline CDR1 reads SGHRS; CDR2 reads YFSETQ. The CDR3 covers 18 residues. Trimming removed 0 bases from V and 7 bases from J; junction bases left unmatched: 13. The CDR3 DNA is TGCGCCAGCAGCTTGGATCTAGCGGGGAGGCCCGGGAGCGGGGAGCTGTTTTTT. Its translation: CASSLDLAGRPGSGELFF.

In this sample, this clonotype turned up a few times. The V gene is TRBV7-4, the J gene TRBJ1-1; the D is unclear. Germline V CDR1 and CDR2: SGHVT, SQSDAQ. This CDR3 has 12 amino acids. V lost 6 bases, J lost 3 bases, and 8 bases lay in between. CDR3 sequence: CASSPADTEAFF. The CDR3 bases are TGTGCCAGCAGTCCAGCGGACACTGAAGCTTTCTTT.

The chain has TRBV7-6 and TRBJ2-7; 9 positions match TRBD1. Germline CDR1 reads SGHVS; CDR2 reads FNYEAQ. The junction had 4 bases not matched to a gene; V was cut back by 5 bases and J by 5 bases. The CDR3 is 13 residues long. CDR3: CASSLRQGDEQYF. CDR3 nucleotides: TGTGCCAGCAGCCTACGACAGGGGGACGAGCAGTACTTC.

The sample holds many counts of this clonotype. The chain has TRBV7-8 and TRBJ1-1, with 7 bases fitting TRBD1. The V and J ends lost 1 base and 4 bases, in that order; junction bases with no gene match: 6. Germline assignment: CDR1 SGHVS and CDR2 FQNEAQ. This CDR3 is 15 amino acids long. CDR3 DNA: TGTGCCAGCAGCTTAGGGCAGGCAGGGGGCACTGAAGCTTTCTTT. Translated, it gives CASSLGQAGGTEAFF. Full variable domain (outside the CDR3, taken from reference TRBV7-8 and TRBJ1-1): GAGVSQSPRYKVAKRGQDVALRCDPISGHVSLFWYQQALGQGPEFLTYFQNEAQLDKSGLPSDRFFAERPEGSVSTLKIQRTQQEDSAVYLCASSLGQAGGTEAFFGQGTRLTVV.

V gene TRBV27 combines with J gene TRBJ2-1, with 8 bases that match TRBD1. This CDR3 is 12 amino acids long. V lost 6 bases and J lost 14; bases outside the gene matches: 9. Looked up from germline, CDR1 is MNHEY and CDR2 is SMNVEV (reference sequence). Here the CDR3 DNA reads TGTGCCAGCAGCCCAGGGGGCAGGGGGGAGTTCTTC. It specifies CASSPGGRGEFF.

This clonotype was observed a few times. The chain is built from TRBV7-2 and TRBJ2-3; D is unclear. Germline CDR1 and CDR2: SGHTA and FQGNSA. This CDR3 is 12 amino acids long. Trimming cost V 1 base and J 9 bases, with 8 bases left between them. This chain's CDR3 is CASSLDGYTQYF. In nucleotides, the CDR3 is TGTGCCAGCAGCTTAGACGGCTACACGCAGTATTTT.

The sample holds a few counts of this clonotype. The rearrangement links TRBV27 to TRBJ1-6; 7 nucleotides match TRBD1. CDR1 is MNHEY, CDR2 SMNVEV, per germline (reference sequence). V lost 5 bases to trimming and J lost 6 bases; unmatched junction nucleotides: 7. This CDR3 has 15 residues. The chain's CDR3 is CASSPHRGLNSPLHF. CDR3 DNA: TGTGCCAGCAGTCCCCACAGGGGACTTAATTCACCCCTCCACTTT.

V gene TRBV6-1 combines with J gene TRBJ1-5, with D tentatively TRBD1 (5 bases). The germline V gene has CDR1 MNHNS and CDR2 SASEGT. The CDR3 is 12 residues long. Trimming took off 0 bases at V and 9 bases at J, with 6 bases between the two ends. In DNA, the CDR3 is TGTGCCAGCAGTGAAGCGAGGGGGCCCCAGCATTTT. This codes for CASSEARGPQHF.

This sequence joins TRBV4-1 and TRBJ1-2; TRBD1 matches 9 bases. Losses at the gene ends were 4 bases for V and 8 bases for J; bases not matched to a gene: 5. Germline CDR1 is MGHRA and CDR2 is YSYEKL. The CDR3 length is 13 residues. This CDR3 is CASSPGTGTGYTF. As DNA, the CDR3 is TGCGCCAGCAGCCCTGGGACAGGGACCGGCTACACCTTC.